The 19 T cell receptor beta chains reported below all come from one sample, sequenced in a study of shared clonotypes between healthy human individuals. The naive CD8 fraction comprised CD45RO-negative cells positively selected for CCR7 and excluded terminally differentiated effector memory CD45RA+ cells. Clones were sequenced by immunoSEQ multiplex PCR, and TCRdb holds only the in-frame ones, with some missing. The sample has about 2 million clones, approximately 94% seen once. Sequenced input: naive CD8+ T cells sorted from blood. These receptors originate from a man between 18 and 35 years old in good health.

The V call is TRBV27, the J call TRBJ2-7; the match to TRBD1 covers 9 bases. CDR3 length: 14 residues. Germline lookup yields CDR1 MNHEY and CDR2 SMNVEV (reference sequence). V lost 4 bases, J lost 5 bases, and 6 bases stayed unmatched. For the CDR3, the DNA is TGTGCCAGCAGTTCGGGACAGGGTATCCACGAGCAGTACTTC. Protein sequence: CASSSGQGIHEQYF.

J is TRBJ2-4 and V is TRBV19, with TRBD1 matching 9 bases. J was trimmed by 8 bases and V by 6 bases; bases with no gene match: 8. There are 14 residues in the CDR3. Germline CDR1 LNHDA, CDR2 SQIVND (reference sequence). The CDR3 nucleotides read TGTGCCAGTAGCCCGGGACAGGGAGGAGACATTCAGTACTTC. Protein product: CASSPGQGGDIQYF.

V usage is TRBV2 and J usage is TRBJ2-2; D remains ambiguous. Germline V gene lookup returns CDR1 SNHLY and CDR2 FYNNEI. The germline V and J ends were trimmed by 0 bases and 1 base, with 12 bases remaining between them. The length of the CDR3 is 17 residues. CDR3 loop: CASSEAWGTLNTGELFF. CDR3 sequence (DNA): TGTGCCAGCAGTGAAGCGTGGGGTACCCTGAACACCGGGGAGCTGTTTTTT.

The chain carries TRBV9 and TRBJ2-1; no reliable D call. V lost 0 bases to trimming and J lost 10 bases, with 11 bases between them. CDR3 length equals 13 residues. Looked up from germline, CDR1 is SGDLS and CDR2 is YYNGEE. For the CDR3, the DNA is TGTGCCAGCAGCGTAGCTCGAGTGTCGGAGCAGTTCTTC. As protein: CASSVARVSEQFF.

This chain links TRBV4-3 with TRBJ2-7; TRBD2 aligns across 9 bases. This CDR3 has 15 residues. CDR1 and CDR2 from the germline V gene are LGHNA and YSLEER. Trimming at V came to 0 bases and at J to 3 bases, leaving 3 bases not matched to a gene. In DNA, the CDR3 is TGCGCCAGCAGCCAAGATGGTAGCGGGAGCTACGAGCAGTACTTC. Translation: CASSQDGSGSYEQYF.

The gene calls are TRBV6-6 and TRBJ2-7; D not resolved. Trimming stripped 4 bases from V and 3 bases from J, with 7 bases between. This CDR3 spans 12 amino acids. Per germline, CDR1 MNHNY and CDR2 SVGAGI (reference sequence). The CDR3 region has the DNA TGTGCCAGCAGTTCGAACAGCTACGAGCAGTACTTC. Its protein product is CASSSNSYEQYF.

With respect to this clone: Other DNA sequences in this sample translate to the same CDR3. The chain combines TRBV6-1 with TRBJ2-7; 8 bases agree with TRBD1. This CDR3 contains 14 residues. Germline V gene data show CDR1 as MNHNS and CDR2 as SASEGT. With V trimmed by 5 bases and J by 0 bases, 3 bases remained unmatched. CDR3 in DNA: TGTGCCAGCAGTCCCGGACAGGGCTCCTACGAGCAGTACTTC. Its translation is CASSPGQGSYEQYF.

As regards this clone: Different DNA sequences within this sample yield the same CDR3. V is TRBV13 and J is TRBJ1-1; D gene unclear. The CDR3 runs to 12 residues. The V end lost 2 bases, the J end lost 5 bases, and 6 bases lay between the germline ends. Germline assignment: CDR1 PRHDT and CDR2 FYEKMQ (reference sequence). In DNA, the CDR3 is TGTGCCAGCAGCTTACCGGGGACTGAAGCTTTCTTT. This encodes CASSLPGTEAFF. The full variable domain, in which reference TRBV13 and TRBJ1-1 provide the parts outside the CDR3, is AAGVIQSPRHLIKEKRETATLKCYPIPRHDTVYWYQQGPGQDPQFLISFYEKMQSDKGSIPDRFSAQQFSDYHSELNMSSLELGDSALYFCASSLPGTEAFFGQGTRLTVV.

The chain is built from TRBV4-1 and TRBJ1-1; 7 bases line up with TRBD1. Germline CDR1 MGHRA, CDR2 YSYEKL. V trimming: 4 bases; J trimming: 3 bases; junction bases outside the gene matches: 17. The CDR3 totals 18 residues. The CDR3 reads CASSPRSGQSLFDTEAFF. The CDR3 region has the DNA TGCGCCAGCAGCCCCCGGTCGGGACAGTCCCTTTTTGACACTGAAGCTTTCTTT.

V is TRBV7-9 and J is TRBJ2-3; 10 bases are a match to TRBD1. The CDR3 is 16 amino acids. V shed 5 bases, J shed 2 bases, and the junction held 7 bases outside the gene matches. Germline V lookup: CDR1 SEHNR, CDR2 FQNEAQ (reference sequence). The CDR3 sequence is CASSRDRGRPTDTQYF. CDR3 DNA: TGTGCCAGCAGCAGGGACAGGGGAAGGCCCACAGATACGCAGTATTTT.

This chain connects TRBV12-5 to TRBJ2-1; 7 bases line up with TRBD2. The CDR3 contains 15 residues. Losses at the gene ends were 0 bases for V and 8 bases for J; bases not matched to a gene: 7. Germline V gene lookup returns CDR1 LGHNT and CDR2 FRNRAP. CDR3 coding DNA: TGTGCTAGTGGTTTGGTGGGCGGGAGTAGCTATGAGCAGTTCTTC. It encodes CASGLVGGSSYEQFF.

The CDR3 is CASSLTGGEAFF. The CDR3, as DNA: TGCGCCAGCAGCTTGACAGGGGGTGAAGCTTTCTTT. The chain employs TRBV4-1 and TRBJ1-1; 9 bases align to TRBD1. Germline V gives CDR1 MGHRA, CDR2 YSYEKL. The CDR3 is 12 amino acids. With 5 bases clipped from V and 7 bases from J, the junction kept 2 bases outside the gene matches.

The CDR3 DNA reads TGTGCCAGCGGGGTTGGCTTGCGGACCGAATCTTACGAGCAGTACTTC. Encoded protein: CASGVGLRTESYEQYF. This rearrangement joins TRBV9 to TRBJ2-7; no clear D. The ends were cut back, 7 bases at V and 4 bases at J, with 24 bases in the middle. Germline loops: CDR1 SGDLS, CDR2 YYNGEE. The CDR3 loop spans 16 amino acids.

The gene calls are TRBV28 and TRBJ1-1; D perhaps matches TRBD1 (5 bases). The CDR3 runs 19 residues. Germline CDR1 MDHEN, CDR2 SYDVKM. Trimming removed 1 base from V and 1 base from J, with 22 bases in between. The CDR3 loop reads CASSLLSTWGSGKNTEAFF. The CDR3 DNA reads TGTGCCAGCAGTTTATTATCTACGTGGGGCTCAGGGAAGAACACTGAAGCTTTCTTT.

V gene TRBV11-3 combines with J gene TRBJ1-5; D may be TRBD1 (5 bases). This CDR3 is 14 amino acids long. V gave up 7 bases and J gave up 7 bases, with 17 bases separating them. The germline V gene encodes CDR1 SGHNT and CDR2 YENEEA. The CDR3 is CASIPNRSLQPQHF. The CDR3 DNA sequence: TGTGCCAGCATCCCTAACAGGAGTTTGCAGCCCCAGCATTTT.

Written as DNA, the CDR3 is TGTGCCAGCAGCTTCGGGACAGGGCCTGAAGCTTTCTTT. Its protein is CASSFGTGPEAFF. The chain has TRBV7-9 and TRBJ1-1, with TRBD1 matching 9 bases. CDR1 is SEHNR, CDR2 FQNEAQ, per germline (reference sequence). Trimming removed 3 bases from V and 6 bases from J; junction bases left unmatched: 2. This CDR3 contains 13 residues.

About this clone itself: The same CDR3 is also encoded by other DNA sequences in this sample. V gene TRBV9 combines with J gene TRBJ2-7; D gene unclear. The CDR3 is 13 residues long. Germline V CDR1 and CDR2: SGDLS, YYNGEE. The ends were cut back, 4 bases at V and 1 base at J, with 9 bases in the middle. The CDR3 DNA sequence: TGTGCCAGCAGCACCGACGGGTCCTACGAGCAGTACTTC. Translation: CASSTDGSYEQYF. Full variable domain (outside the CDR3, taken from reference TRBV9 and TRBJ2-7): DSGVTQTPKHLITATGQRVTLRCSPRSGDLSVYWYQQSLDQGLQFLIQYYNGEERAKGNILERFSAQQFPDLHSELNLSSLELGDSALYFCASSTDGSYEQYFGPGTRLTVT.

V and J are TRBV11-2 and TRBJ2-3, with TRBD2 identical over 10 bases. V was pared by 1 base and J by 6 bases, with 7 bases of the junction left unmatched. CDR3 length equals 16 residues. Germline loops: CDR1 SGHAT, CDR2 FQNNGV. Here the CDR3 reads CASSLGSSGRFDTQYF. The CDR3 DNA reads TGTGCCAGCAGCTTAGGGTCTAGCGGGAGATTTGATACGCAGTATTTT.

This clone was detected once. Different DNA sequences within this sample yield the same CDR3. This rearrangement joins TRBV5-1 to TRBJ2-7; 7 bases line up with TRBD2. Per the germline V gene, CDR1 is SGHRS and CDR2 is YFSETQ. J was trimmed by 3 bases and V by 2 bases; bases with no gene match: 2. This CDR3 is built from 13 residues. CDR3 residues: CASSLGGGYEQYF. The DNA for the CDR3 is TGCGCCAGCAGCTTAGGCGGGGGCTACGAGCAGTACTTC.